The subject of this entry is one T cell receptor (beta chain). Its target is not known. Libraries were prepared by immunoSEQ multiplex PCR; TCRdb keeps only in-frame clonotypes and omits some of them. This table holds about 1.9 million clones, roughly 93% found once. The CDR3 contains 14 residues. Germline-derived CDR1 and CDR2 are MNHEY and SMNVEV (reference sequence). V was cut by 5 bases and J by 4 bases, with 15 bases left in between. This record belongs to a study of shared clonotypes between healthy human individuals. Study-level findings and limits: The represented genetic and exposure-history diversity was limited by the small number of donors. Rarefaction demonstrated incomplete sorted-subset sequencing despite large depth. An effect of sequencing depth on clonotype sharing among donors was expected.

Naive CD8 cells lacked CD45RO and underwent positive selection for CCR7, leaving out terminally differentiated effector memory CD45RA+ cells. Sequenced input: naive CD8+ T cells from PBMCs. The chain joins TRBV27 to TRBJ2-7, with D uncertain. The sequence derives from a man between 18 and 29 years old in good health. Some clones in this sample may be carry-over from other donors' samples. CDR3 region: CASSLRDDGYEQYF. The CDR3 DNA reads as TGTGCCAGCAGTCTACGCGACGACGGGTACGAGCAGTACTTC.